The next 4 T cell receptor beta chains were all read from a single sample in a study of shared clonotypes between healthy human individuals. Some clones are missing from TCRdb's copy, which holds only in-frame ones; the method was immunoSEQ multiplex PCR. In the table there are more than 400,000 clones, roughly 80% of which are singletons. The sample comprised PBMCs. These TCRs come from a woman in her forties in good health. Some clones in this sample may be carry-over from other donors' samples.

On this clone: Given a far larger clone just one base away, this is likely a sequencing read error. The chain couples TRBV11-2 to TRBJ2-5; 11 bases are shared with TRBD2. The ends lost 1 base at V and 6 bases at J; junction bases unmatched: 13. Per the germline V gene, CDR1 is SGHAT and CDR2 is FQNNGV. This CDR3 spans 18 amino acids. The CDR3 reads CASSLGGIAGGPGKTQYF. The CDR3 DNA follows: TGTGCCAGCAGCTTAGGCGGCATAGCGGGAGGGCCGGGGAAGACCCAGTACTTC. Full variable domain (missing parts from reference TRBV11-2 and TRBJ2-5): EAGVAQSPRYKIIEKRQSVAFWCNPISGHATLYWYQQILGQGPKLLIQFQNNGVVDDSQLPKDRFSAERLKGVDSTLKIQPAKLEDSAVYLCASSLGGIAGGPGKTQYFGPGTRLLVL.

The chain couples TRBV18 to TRBJ2-7; maybe TRBD2 (6 bases). V dropped 3 bases and J dropped 2 bases, with 14 bases sitting between them. There are 15 residues in the CDR3. Looked up from germline, CDR1 is KGHSH and CDR2 is LQKENI. DNA of the CDR3: TGTGCCAGCTCACCGTTGGAGGGCCTAACCTACGAGCAGTACTTC. It translates to CASSPLEGLTYEQYF.

Many counts were recorded for this clone. The identical CDR3 is also encoded by other nucleotide sequences in the sample. This chain links TRBV5-1 with TRBJ2-6; 9 bases map to TRBD1. This CDR3 contains 18 residues. Germline V lookup: CDR1 SGHRS, CDR2 YFSETQ. V gave up 4 bases and J gave up 3 bases; unmatched junction bases: 11. The CDR3 DNA reads TGCGCCAGCAGCCTAGGGACAGGGAGTTCCGGTGGGGCCAACGTCCTGACTTTC. This gives the protein CASSLGTGSSGGANVLTF.

This clone has a handful of counts. The V call is TRBV25-1, the J call TRBJ2-5, with TRBD2 identical over 7 bases. V dropped 3 bases and J dropped 4; count of bases not matched to a gene: 5. The CDR3 loop spans 14 amino acids. Germline V lookup: CDR1 MGHDK, CDR2 SYGVNS. The CDR3 sequence: CASSDSWGGETQYF. As DNA, the CDR3 is TGTGCCAGCAGTGATTCGTGGGGGGGAGAGACCCAGTACTTC.